The 4 T cell receptor beta chains below were found in one sample sequenced in a study of blood T cells in healthy people across ages (dated by TCRdb to the mid-2010s). To prepare the library, 5' RACE was applied. TCRdb records Illumina HiSeq 2500 as the sequencer. A second roughly 7 to 11 cycle PCR used a sample-barcoded 5' primer and a J-beta primer mix. The public sequencing data were trimmed at Q25 with fastp and processed into clonotypes with MiXCR by TCRdb, which kept only in-frame beta chains. Rows merge per CDR3 protein into single entries with the most common DNA and genes. The sample includes hundreds of thousands of distinct CDR3 sequences, with approximately 40% observed a single time. The ten largest clones capture approximately 29% of the sample. The sequencing input was blood. The receptors derive from an elderly man in good health.

This clonotype was seen a few times. The V call is TRBV28, the J call TRBJ2-7; perhaps TRBD2 as D (6 bases). CDR1 and CDR2 from the germline V gene are MDHEN and SYDVKM. V lost 10 bases, J lost 0 bases, and 16 bases lay in between. The CDR3 is 14 residues long. The CDR3 nucleotides read TGTGCCATCGCCTCCGGGACTCCCTCCTACGAGCAGTACTTC. It yields the protein CAIASGTPSYEQYF.

This clonotype was observed a few times. This rearrangement joins TRBV20-1 to TRBJ2-1; weak D call: TRBD2 (6 bases). V lost 3 bases, J lost 6 bases, and 9 bases lay in between. Germline lookup yields CDR1 DFQATT and CDR2 SNEGSKA (reference sequence). The CDR3 is made up of 12 amino acids. This chain's CDR3 is CSARGGGNEQFF. The CDR3 region has the DNA TGCAGTGCTAGGGGGGGAGGCAATGAGCAGTTCTTC.

V and J are TRBV18 and TRBJ2-7; TRBD2 aligns across 10 bases. V shed 2 bases, J shed 2 bases, and the junction held 3 bases outside the gene matches. The CDR3 is made up of 15 amino acids. The germline gives CDR1 KGHSH, CDR2 LQKENI. This chain's CDR3 is CASSPIAGGTYEQYF. The CDR3 coding sequence is TGTGCCAGCTCACCAATAGCGGGGGGAACCTACGAGCAGTACTTC.

The sample holds many counts of this clonotype. This sequence joins TRBV29-1 and TRBJ2-7; 8 bases are shared with TRBD2. The CDR3 totals 13 residues. V dropped 7 bases and J dropped 7; count of bases not matched to a gene: 12. The germline V gene has CDR1 SQVTM and CDR2 ANQGSEA. CDR3: CSAETSRGGEQYF. CDR3 bases: TGCAGCGCCGAGACTAGTCGCGGGGGGGAGCAGTACTTC.